Each of the 24 T cell receptor beta chains below was sequenced from the same sample in a study of cytomegalovirus exposure and HLA in healthy donors. Clones were read by immunoSEQ multiplex PCR, and TCRdb kept only the in-frame ones, dropping some. Here the sample spans 130,000 to 150,000 clones, roughly 86% being singletons. The sequencing input was PBMCs. The receptors stem from a man younger than 35 in good health and CMV-seropositive.

The chain joins TRBV30 to TRBJ2-1; the match to TRBD2 covers 7 bases. Trimming removed 2 bases from V and 6 bases from J; junction bases left unmatched: 7. CDR1 and CDR2 from the germline V gene are GTSNPN and SVGIG (reference sequence). The CDR3 has 14 residues. This CDR3 is CAWSTGASGNEQFF. The CDR3 region has the DNA TGTGCCTGGAGTACTGGGGCTAGCGGCAATGAGCAGTTCTTC.

V gene TRBV7-9 combines with J gene TRBJ2-7; 8 bases align to TRBD1. CDR3 size: 14 residues. In germline, CDR1 is SEHNR, CDR2 FQNEAQ (reference sequence). The V gene end was trimmed by 6 bases and the J gene end by 2 bases; junction bases not matched to a gene: 6. The CDR3 DNA reads TGTGCCAGCAGACGTGCGGGACAGGCCTACGAGCAGTACTTC. It specifies CASRRAGQAYEQYF.

This clone showed up just a few times. The chain recombines TRBV7-9 with TRBJ1-2, with D perhaps matching TRBD1 (6 bases). In germline, CDR1 is SEHNR, CDR2 FQNEAQ (reference sequence). Trimming removed 3 bases at V and 2 bases at J, with 13 bases between. The CDR3 contains 15 residues. CDR3 residues: CASSFRDTRNYGYTF. The CDR3 nucleotides read TGTGCCAGCAGCTTTAGGGACACACGAAACTATGGCTACACCTTC.

This chain uses TRBV6-1 with TRBJ2-6, with 9 bases matching TRBD1. V shed 4 bases and J 4 bases; nucleotides not matched to a gene: 5. The CDR3 runs to 16 residues. Germline V gives CDR1 MNHNS, CDR2 SASEGT. CDR3 in DNA: TGTGCCAGCAGTGCTGGACAGGGGAACGGGGCCAACGTCCTGACTTTC. Protein sequence: CASSAGQGNGANVLTF.

V gene TRBV13 combines with J gene TRBJ2-1; 9 bases align to TRBD1. This CDR3 region has 16 residues. The germline V gene has CDR1 PRHDT and CDR2 FYEKMQ (reference sequence). Trimming at V came to 5 bases and at J to 4 bases, leaving 9 bases not matched to a gene. The CDR3 sequence: CASSPIRQGVYNEQFF. CDR3 in DNA: TGTGCCAGCAGCCCCATTAGACAGGGGGTATACAATGAGCAGTTCTTC.

The chain combines TRBV5-6 with TRBJ1-2, with 7 nucleotides matching TRBD1. The CDR3 has 15 residues. J gave up 0 bases and V 8 bases, and 10 bases lay outside the gene matches. The germline V gene encodes CDR1 SGHDT and CDR2 YYEEEE. CDR3 DNA: TGTGCCAGTGCCACGGGACAGAGAGCTAACTATGGCTACACCTTC. This translates into CASATGQRANYGYTF.

This rearrangement joins TRBV30 to TRBJ2-2; D might be TRBD1 (7 bases). The CDR3 is 13 residues long. Per germline, CDR1 GTSNPN and CDR2 SVGIG (reference sequence). Trimming stripped 3 bases from V and 7 bases from J, with 12 bases between. CDR3: CAWSRQGGGELFF. Written as DNA, the CDR3 is TGTGCCTGGAGCCGACAGGGAGGCGGGGAGCTGTTTTTT.

V gene TRBV9 combines with J gene TRBJ1-1; 9 nucleotides align to TRBD1. The CDR3 sequence is 15 residues long. The germline V gene has CDR1 SGDLS and CDR2 YYNGEE. The V segment lost 3 bases and the J segment 6 bases; nucleotides outside the gene matches: 9. CDR3 protein: CASSALGTGRPEAFF. Written as DNA, the CDR3 is TGTGCCAGCAGCGCCTTGGGGACAGGGAGGCCTGAAGCTTTCTTT.

The V call is TRBV18, the J call TRBJ1-1, with 7 nucleotides matching TRBD1. Germline lookup yields CDR1 KGHSH and CDR2 LQKENI. V trimming: 6 bases; J trimming: 4 bases; junction bases outside the gene matches: 8. This CDR3 contains 14 residues. CDR3 coding DNA: TGTGCCAGCTCCCCTGGACAGGTAGGCACTGAAGCTTTCTTT. Its translation: CASSPGQVGTEAFF.

This clone has a handful of counts. The chain carries TRBV6-1 and TRBJ2-5, with 12 bases lining up with TRBD2. The trim removed 4 bases at V and 2 bases at J, leaving 2 bases unmatched. Germline-derived CDR1 and CDR2 are MNHNS and SASEGT. The CDR3 has 15 amino acids. The CDR3 sequence: CASSALAGGQETQYF. The CDR3 DNA is TGTGCCAGCAGTGCGCTAGCGGGGGGGCAAGAGACCCAGTACTTC.

The V call is TRBV7-2, the J call TRBJ2-2; 8 nucleotides agree with TRBD2. Trimming took 5 bases from V and 3 from J; bases not matched to a gene: 5. This CDR3 has 15 residues. Germline loops: CDR1 SGHTA, CDR2 FQGNSA. Written as DNA, the CDR3 is TGTGCCAGCAGCCCGGGGGGGAGATACACCGGGGAGCTGTTTTTT. This sequence encodes CASSPGGRYTGELFF. Combining the CDR3 with reference TRBV7-2 and TRBJ2-2 gives the whole variable domain GAGVSQSPSNKVTEKGKDVELRCDPISGHTALYWYRQSLGQGLEFLIYFQGNSAPDKSGLPSDRFSAERTGGSVSTLTIQRTQQEDSAVYLCASSPGGRYTGELFFGEGSRLTVL.

The chain carries TRBV6-5 and TRBJ1-2, with D possibly matching TRBD1 (5 bases). CDR1 MNHEY and CDR2 SVGAGI come from the germline V gene. The CDR3 is 13 residues long. V lost 2 bases to trimming and J lost 3 bases, with 7 bases between them. The CDR3 is CASSYGGDYGYTF. CDR3 nucleotides: TGTGCCAGCAGTTACGGGGGGGACTATGGCTACACCTTC.

V gene TRBV19 combines with J gene TRBJ2-6, with TRBD2 as a possible D gene (6 bases). V lost 5 bases, J lost 2 bases, and 7 bases lay in between. The CDR3 extends over 14 amino acids. Germline lookup yields CDR1 LNHDA and CDR2 SQIVND (reference sequence). CDR3 region: CASSSGAGANVLTF. DNA of the CDR3: TGTGCCAGTAGTTCGGGGGCTGGGGCCAACGTCCTGACTTTC.

J is TRBJ2-7 and V is TRBV7-9; no clear D. This CDR3 has 14 residues. Germline V gene data show CDR1 as SEHNR and CDR2 as FQNEAQ (reference sequence). Deletions cut 3 bases from V and 2 bases from J, with 11 bases between. For the CDR3, the DNA is TGTGCCAGCAGCTTCGAGCCGACAACCTACGAGCAGTACTTC. It yields the protein CASSFEPTTYEQYF. Full variable domain (missing parts from reference TRBV7-9 and TRBJ2-7): DTGVSQNPRHKITKRGQNVTFRCDPISEHNRLYWYRQTLGQGPEFLTYFQNEAQLEKSRLLSDRFSAERPKGSFSTLEIQRTEQGDSAMYLCASSFEPTTYEQYFGPGTRLTVT.

The chain carries TRBV5-1 and TRBJ1-2; no clear D. Germline lookup yields CDR1 SGHRS and CDR2 YFSETQ. V was clipped by 4 bases and J by 1 base, with 14 bases between them. The CDR3 runs to 15 residues. Here the CDR3 DNA reads TGCGCCAGCAGCGCGCGAGGAGGAGTTAACTATGGCTACACCTTC. Its protein product is CASSARGGVNYGYTF.

The chain links TRBV6-4 to TRBJ2-7; TRBD2 matches at 9 bases. V was clipped by 3 bases and J by 6 bases; unmatched bases: 6. Germline loops: CDR1 MRHNA, CDR2 SNTAGT. CDR3 size: 14 residues. The CDR3 DNA follows: TGTGCCAGCAGTGAGCGGGAGGGGGTCGGCGAGCAGTACTTC. It translates to CASSEREGVGEQYF.

CDR3: CASALRDRILNEQFF. The CDR3 DNA sequence: TGTGCCAGCGCCCTCCGGGACAGGATCCTCAATGAGCAGTTCTTC. J is TRBJ2-1 and V is TRBV5-6; 8 bases match TRBD1. This CDR3 has 15 residues. Germline lookup yields CDR1 SGHDT and CDR2 YYEEEE. The V gene end was trimmed by 7 bases and the J gene end by 6 bases; junction bases not matched to a gene: 12.

This chain joins TRBV9 and TRBJ2-1, with D possibly matching TRBD2 (7 bases). V was pared by 3 bases and J by 8 bases, with 24 bases between. The CDR3 spans 17 residues. Germline CDR1 and CDR2: SGDLS and YYNGEE. The CDR3 coding sequence is TGTGCCAGCAGCGGGGGGCGAGGCGGGAGAAACCCATATGAGCAGTTCTTC. Translation: CASSGGRGGRNPYEQFF.

The chain links TRBV9 to TRBJ1-1; 7 bases map to TRBD1. The CDR3 spans 17 residues. V lost 0 bases to trimming and J lost 0 bases; unmatched junction nucleotides: 8. The germline gives CDR1 SGDLS, CDR2 YYNGEE. The CDR3 is CASSVGLPDRLNTEAFF. Here the CDR3 DNA reads TGTGCCAGCAGCGTAGGCCTTCCGGACAGGTTGAACACTGAAGCTTTCTTT.

The chain has TRBV12-2 and TRBJ1-3; the table gives TRBD1 as D, unverified against the DNA. TRBV12-2 is described as a pseudogene. The CDR3 totals 17 residues. The CDR3 protein is CASRLVLGSGAGNTIYF. CDR3 bases: TGTGCAAGTCGCTTAGTCCTAGGTTCTGGGGCAGGAAACACCATATATTTT.

In this sample, this clone turned up once. The gene calls are TRBV5-1 and TRBJ1-1; TRBD1 aligns across 10 bases. CDR1 is SGHRS, CDR2 YFSETQ, per germline. This CDR3 is built from 14 residues. The trim removed 5 bases at V and 5 bases at J, leaving 6 bases unmatched. The CDR3 spells CASSRDRGPTEAFF. As DNA, the CDR3 is TGCGCCAGCAGTCGAGACAGGGGGCCTACTGAAGCTTTCTTT. Supplemented by reference TRBV5-1 and TRBJ1-1, the full variable domain reads KAGVTQTPRYLIKTRGQQVTLSCSPISGHRSVSWYQQTPGQGLQFLFEYFSETQRNKGNFPGRFSGRQFSNSRSEMNVSTLELGDSALYLCASSRDRGPTEAFFGQGTRLTVV.

The count of this clone is one. CDR3 loop: CASSVGTATEAFF. CDR3 coding DNA: TGCGCCAGCAGCGTCGGGACAGCCACTGAAGCTTTCTTT. The chain uses TRBV5-1 and TRBJ1-1, with 7 nucleotides matching TRBD1. Germline V gives CDR1 SGHRS, CDR2 YFSETQ. The CDR3 has 13 residues. After removal of 4 bases from V and 4 bases from J, the junction contained 4 bases not matched to a gene.

This clone is a singleton in its sample. The genes are TRBV6-1 and TRBJ2-7, with a weak D call TRBD1 (5 bases). V lost 0 bases to trimming and J lost 6 bases, with 12 bases between them. The CDR3 sequence is 14 residues long. Germline V gives CDR1 MNHNS, CDR2 SASEGT. The CDR3 is CASSEARQGSEQYF. As DNA, the CDR3 is TGTGCCAGCAGTGAAGCGCGTCAGGGAAGCGAGCAGTACTTC.

The chain recombines TRBV7-8 with TRBJ2-1, with 9 bases lining up with TRBD2. Germline V lookup: CDR1 SGHVS, CDR2 FQNEAQ. The CDR3 is 15 residues long. J gave up 8 bases and V 5 bases, and 10 bases lay outside the gene matches. CDR3 sequence (DNA): TGTGCCAGCAGCACCCGGGGACTAGCTGTCGATGAGCAGTTCTTC. Translating it yields CASSTRGLAVDEQFF.